What follows are 9 T cell receptor beta chains derived from one specimen sequenced in a study of CD8 T cells in ankylosing spondylitis. These TCRs' antigens remain unknown. TCRdb reprocessed the 5' RACE reads via MiXCR and lists one record per CDR3 protein. The data contain roughly 350,000 distinct CDR3 sequences, 6.5% to 10% of them singletons. Study-level points and caveats: Typical of ankylosing spondylitis blood, it appeared, was a TCR beta motif of under 10 highly homologous variants.

The sequenced material came from blood, either unsorted or a sorted T cell fraction (not recorded which). The receptors come from a male donor with ankylosing spondylitis.

This clonotype was observed many times. The V and J genes are TRBV7-3 and TRBJ2-1; D is possibly TRBD1 (6 bases). The CDR3 has 14 amino acids. The germline V and J ends were trimmed by 3 bases and 7 bases, with 13 bases remaining between them. The germline V gene has CDR1 SGHTA and CDR2 FQGTGA. The DNA of the CDR3 is TGTGCCAGCAGCTTGGGGACAAACAGAAATGAGCAGTTCTTC. Translated: CASSLGTNRNEQFF.

V and J are TRBV12-3 or TRBV12-4 and TRBJ2-1; perhaps TRBD1 as D (6 bases). CDR3 length: 12 amino acids. V shed 3 bases and J shed 12 bases, with 12 bases lying between them. CDR3 in amino acids: CASSFYGTTQFF. The CDR3, as DNA: TGTGCCAGCAGTTTTTACGGGACAACGCAGTTCTTC.

The table lists this clonotype with many counts. The rearrangement uses TRBV29-1 and TRBJ2-7; D remains unclear. The CDR3 length is 13 residues. CDR1 and CDR2 (germline): SQVTM, ANQGSEA. CDR3 protein: CRLPYRVDYEQYF. In DNA form, the CDR3 reads TGCAGGCTCCCCTATCGTGTGGACTACGAGCAGTACTTC.

This chain joins TRBV2 and TRBJ1-5; TRBD1 might be the D (6 bases). V was shortened by 6 bases and J by 4 bases, with 13 bases between the two germline ends. Germline CDR1 and CDR2: SNHLY and FYNNEI. The CDR3 covers 14 residues. The CDR3 spells CASSIGRGNQPQHF. CDR3 sequence (DNA): TGTGCCAGCAGCATCGGCAGGGGTAATCAGCCCCAGCATTTT. The complete variable domain, with remaining parts taken from reference TRBV2 and TRBJ1-5, reads EPEVTQTPSHQVTQMGQEVILRCVPISNHLYFYWYRQILGQKVEFLVSFYNNEISEKSEIFDDQFSVERPDGSNFTLKIRSTKLEDSAMYFCASSIGRGNQPQHFGDGTRLSIL.

This clonotype came up many times. V is TRBV20-1 and J is TRBJ2-1; D call uncertain. Germline-derived CDR1 and CDR2 are DFQATT and SNEGSKA (reference sequence). The length of the CDR3 is 14 residues. V gave up 6 bases and J gave up 0 bases, with 12 bases separating them. This chain's CDR3 is CSASLAFSYNEQFF. The CDR3 nucleotides are TGCAGTGCCAGTCTTGCGTTCTCCTACAATGAGCAGTTCTTC.

The chain uses TRBV6-5 and TRBJ1-6; 9 bases match TRBD1. The ends lost 3 bases at V and 7 bases at J; junction bases unmatched: 10. CDR3 size: 17 residues. CDR1 and CDR2 from the germline V gene are MNHEY and SVGAGI. The CDR3 region has the DNA TGTGCCAGCAGTTATGCCCGGGACAGGGCATACAATTCACCCCTCCACTTT. Translating it yields CASSYARDRAYNSPLHF.

In this sample, this clonotype turned up a few times. The rearrangement uses TRBV29-1 and TRBJ2-5; D not certain. The V gene lost 4 bases and the J gene lost 1 base, with 7 bases spanning the gap. This CDR3 region has 12 residues. In germline, CDR1 is SQVTM, CDR2 ANQGSEA. CDR3 amino acids: CSVVESQETQYF. In DNA form, the CDR3 reads TGCAGCGTTGTAGAGAGCCAAGAGACCCAGTACTTC.

This clonotype was found a few times. The V call is TRBV11-3, the J call TRBJ1-2; D gene uncertain. CDR1 and CDR2 from the germline V gene are SGHNT and YENEEA. CDR3 length: 15 amino acids. V was trimmed by 0 bases and J by 1 base, leaving 9 bases between them. The CDR3 nucleotides read TGTGCCAGCAGCTTAGATCCCGCGGTTAACTATGGCTACACCTTC. Translated: CASSLDPAVNYGYTF.

This clonotype appeared many times. The V gene is TRBV5-1, the J gene TRBJ1-6; no definite D call. With 0 bases removed from V and 10 bases from J, the gap between germline ends came to 11 bases. The CDR3 length is 14 residues. Germline assignment: CDR1 SGHRS and CDR2 YFSETQ. As DNA, the CDR3 is TGCGCCAGCAGCTTGGAAGGGAGGGAGTCACCCCTCCACTTT. It codes for CASSLEGRESPLHF. The full variable domain, with the rest looked up from reference TRBV5-1 and TRBJ1-6, is KAGVTQTPRYLIKTRGQQVTLSCSPISGHRSVSWYQQTPGQGLQFLFEYFSETQRNKGNFPGRFSGRQFSNSRSEMNVSTLELGDSALYLCASSLEGRESPLHFGNGTRLTVT.